This T cell receptor (beta chain) is drawn from a study of cytomegalovirus exposure and HLA in healthy donors. Overall study results and limits: Investigators reported approximately 150 TCR beta chains as tied to cytomegalovirus. Rare TCR sequences predominated, though certain public TCRs were found in many donors.

Trimming at V came to 5 bases and at J to 3 bases, leaving 5 bases not matched to a gene. The CDR3 length is 14 residues. Germline CDR1 reads MNHEY; CDR2 reads SMNVEV (reference sequence). Concerning this clone: Its target is not known. Other DNA sequences of this sample code for an identical CDR3.

Among the roughly 120 subjects of the validation cohort, separate from the approximately 700-subject first cohort, were the donors. The method was immunoSEQ multiplex PCR; TCRdb's version includes in-frame clones alone and lacks a portion of them. Seen here are over 200,000 clones, 85% to 90% observed once, and the top ten hold 2.9%. This TCR was sampled from a woman under 30 in good health and CMV-seronegative. The sequenced material came from PBMCs. The chain recombines TRBV27 with TRBJ2-7; TRBD1 matches 9 bases. CDR3 in amino acids: CASSPGQGDYEQYF. DNA of the CDR3: TGTGCCAGCAGTCCGGGACAGGGTGACTACGAGCAGTACTTC.